These 30 T cell receptor beta chains were sequenced from one sample in a study of T cells in women clearing cervical HPV infection. Clones were read by immunoSEQ multiplex PCR, and TCRdb kept only the in-frame ones, dropping some. The repertoire table contains tens of thousands of clones. What was sequenced was blood buffy coat. These TCRs come from a woman aged 18-70 years with a cervical HPV16 infection that either progressed to CIN3+ or cleared (not recorded which).

Notes on this clone: The read falls 3 residues short of the CDR3 end, and the missing part is taken from the germline J gene. V gene TRBV19 combines with J gene TRBJ1-4; D unclear. The CDR3 has 18 amino acids. Germline lookup yields CDR1 LNHDA and CDR2 SQIVND (reference sequence). Partial CDR3 DNA: TGTGCCAGTAGTAAGGGCCGGCAGGCTAGCTCCTATAATTCACCA. It codes for CASSKGRQASSYNSP. The CDR3, in full, reads CASSKGRQASSYNSPLFF.

Concerning this clone itself: Read data end 3 residues before the CDR3 end; the end is taken from the germline J gene. The rearrangement uses TRBV5-1 and TRBJ1-6, with no clear D. The ends were cut back, 0 bases at V and 10 bases at J, with 11 bases in the middle. This CDR3 has 14 residues. Germline V lookup: CDR1 SGHRS, CDR2 YFSETQ. The CDR3 loop is CASSLGQLRSPLHF. The part of the CDR3 DNA that was read is TGCGCCAGCAGCTTGGGTCAGTTAAGATCACCC. The full variable domain, completed using reference TRBV5-1 and TRBJ1-6, is KAGVTQTPRYLIKTRGQQVTLSCSPISGHRSVSWYQQTPGQGLQFLFEYFSETQRNKGNFPGRFSGRQFSNSRSEMNVSTLELGDSALYLCASSLGQLRSPLHFGNGTRLTVT.

Partial CDR3 DNA: TGTGCCAGCAGCTTAACCCGATCGGGTACC. Residues: CASSLTRSGT. Given in full, the CDR3 is CASSLTRSGTQYF. The chain joins TRBV7-3 to TRBJ2-5; D not certain. The CDR3 end falls 3 residues outside the read, so it is completed with the germline J gene. CDR1 and CDR2 from the germline V gene are SGHTA and FQGTGA. This CDR3 comprises 13 residues. The full variable domain, its missing parts supplied by reference TRBV7-3 and TRBJ2-5, is GAGVSQTPSNKVTEKGKYVELRCDPISGHTALYWYRQSLGQGPEFLIYFQGTGAADDSGLPNDRFFAVRPEGSVSTLKIQRTERGDSAVYLCASSLTRSGTQYFGPGTRLLVL.

Concerning this clone: The sequenced fragment ends 3 residues before the CDR3 boundary, so the rest is inferred from the germline J gene. V is TRBV27 and J is TRBJ2-7, with D uncertain. This CDR3 has 15 amino acids. Germline-derived CDR1 and CDR2 are MNHEY and SMNVEV (reference sequence). Trimming shortened V by 6 bases and J by 0 bases, and 15 bases separated the two germline ends. This chain's CDR3 is CASSKRRSVSYEQYF. CDR3 DNA (partial): TGTGCCAGCAGCAAGCGACGGTCCGTCTCCTACGAG.

As for this clone: The read gets to within 3 residues of the CDR3 end, and the germline J gene fills in the rest. The rearrangement joins TRBV5-1 to TRBJ2-7; 7 bases line up with TRBD1. Germline assignment: CDR1 SGHRS and CDR2 YFSETQ. V gave up 0 bases and J gave up 6 bases; unmatched junction bases: 0. CDR3 length equals 12 residues. CDR3 protein: CASSLAGGEQYF. CDR3 DNA (partial): TGCGCCAGCAGCTTGGCAGGGGGCGAG.

Concerning this clone: The read gets to within 3 residues of the CDR3 end, and the germline J gene fills in the rest. V gene TRBV5-1 combines with J gene TRBJ2-4, with TRBD1 identical over 7 bases. Germline V gene lookup returns CDR1 SGHRS and CDR2 YFSETQ. CDR3 size: 16 residues. The CDR3 bases that were read are TGCGCCAGCAGCTTCCCAGGGGGAGATAGCAATCAGCCT. Amino acids: CASSFPGGDSNQP. The CDR3 reads in full as CASSFPGGDSNQPQYF.

Comment on this clone: The CDR3 goes on 3 residues after the read ends, and that part is filled in from the germline J gene. The chain uses TRBV2 and TRBJ1-2, with 8 positions matching TRBD1. In germline, CDR1 is SNHLY, CDR2 FYNNEI. The CDR3 totals 12 residues. The part of the CDR3 DNA that was read is TGTGCCAGCAGGACAGGGGCCTACGAC. This gives the protein CASRTGAYD. The whole CDR3 sequence is CASRTGAYDYTF.

Turning to this clone: The read ends 3 residues shy of where the CDR3 ends; the end is completed using the germline J gene. The rearrangement links TRBV7-8 to TRBJ2-3; a possible D gene is TRBD1 (5 bases). Germline-derived CDR1 and CDR2 are SGHVS and FQNEAQ. The CDR3 extends over 14 amino acids. The sequenced part of the CDR3 DNA is TGTGCCAGCAGCTGGCGTTGGGGCAATCAGCCG. Residues: CASSWRWGNQP. The entire CDR3 sequence reads CASSWRWGNQPQYF.

To note about this clone: Read sequence stops 3 residues before the CDR3 end, and the germline J gene provides the missing end. The chain is built from TRBV10-3 and TRBJ1-5, with 8 bases lining up with TRBD1. The CDR3 has 15 amino acids. Germline CDR1 is ENHRY and CDR2 is SYGVKD. V was clipped by 3 bases and J by 2 bases; unmatched bases: 3. CDR3 sequence reads: CAISDQGAGNQPQHF. Partial CDR3 DNA: TGTGCCATCAGTGATCAGGGGGCCGGCAATCAGCCC.

As concerns this clone: The read terminates 3 residues ahead of where the CDR3 ends, so the germline J gene completes it. The rearrangement joins TRBV7-9 to TRBJ2-5, with D possibly TRBD2 on 5 matching bases. The CDR3 loop spans 13 amino acids. Trimming removed 7 bases at V and 4 bases at J, with 13 bases between. CDR1 and CDR2 (germline): SEHNR, FQNEAQ (reference sequence). The CDR3 bases that were read are TGTGCCAGCATTACCGGGGTGGGAGAGACC. Translated, it gives CASITGVGET. The full CDR3 protein reads CASITGVGETQYF.

About this clone itself: Coverage ceases 3 residues before the CDR3 finishes, and the germline J gene fills in the end. This rearrangement joins TRBV19 to TRBJ2-3, with 12 bases that match TRBD1. Germline lookup yields CDR1 LNHDA and CDR2 SQIVND (reference sequence). The ends lost 7 bases at V and 4 bases at J; junction bases unmatched: 3. The CDR3 is made up of 14 amino acids. CDR3 DNA, as far as it was read: TGTGCCAGTACGGGGGACAGGGGGCCAGATACG. Residues: CASTGDRGPDT. The full CDR3 reads CASTGDRGPDTQYF.

On this clone itself: The read gets to within 3 residues of the CDR3 end, and the germline J gene fills in the rest. The genes are TRBV20-1 and TRBJ2-7; no firm D call. Germline values: CDR1 DFQATT, CDR2 SNEGSKA (reference sequence). The CDR3 sequence is 14 residues long. Trimming cost V 1 base and J 0 bases, with 10 bases left between them. This CDR3 reads CSARALSGSYEQYF. Partial CDR3 DNA: TGCAGTGCTAGAGCCTTATCAGGCTCCTACGAG.

Concerning this clone: The sequence runs out 3 residues before the end of the CDR3; the remainder is reconstructed from the germline J gene. The chain has TRBV29-1 and TRBJ2-2; possible D gene TRBD2, 7 bases. CDR3 size: 13 residues. Germline CDR1 is SQVTM and CDR2 is ANQGSEA. V was trimmed by 7 bases and J by 5 bases, leaving 14 bases between them. CDR3 residues: CSAGRGTTGELFF. CDR3 DNA (partial): TGCAGCGCCGGGCGGGGGACAACCGGGGAG.

For this clone: The missing CDR3 end, 3 residues past where the read stops, is filled in from the germline J gene. V is TRBV5-1 and J is TRBJ2-3, with 9 bases fitting TRBD2. Germline V gives CDR1 SGHRS, CDR2 YFSETQ. V lost 0 bases and J lost 5; bases outside the gene matches: 4. The CDR3 totals 15 residues. The sequenced part of the CDR3 DNA is TGCGCCAGCAGCTTGGTTAGCGGGGGAGTAGATACG. It specifies CASSLVSGGVDT. The complete CDR3 protein is CASSLVSGGVDTQYF.

Remarks on this clone: The CDR3 end is not reached by the read, which stops 3 residues before it; the germline J gene fills it in. The chain carries TRBV7-6 and TRBJ2-2; 12 nucleotides agree with TRBD2. CDR1 SGHVS and CDR2 FNYEAQ come from the germline V gene. The V gene end was trimmed by 6 bases and the J gene end by 5 bases; junction bases not matched to a gene: 10. The CDR3 contains 17 residues. The CDR3 reads CASSRLAGGLGTGELFF. Incomplete CDR3 DNA: TGTGCCAGCAGTCGTCTAGCGGGGGGGCTAGGGACCGGGGAG.

Note on this clone: The CDR3 end lies 3 residues beyond the end of the read and is filled in from the germline J gene. This sequence joins TRBV7-3 and TRBJ1-2, with unresolved D. Trimming left V 5 bases short and J 4 bases short, with 20 bases between. The CDR3 consists of 16 residues. From germline, CDR1 is SGHTA and CDR2 FQGTGA. Partial CDR3 DNA: TGTGCCAGCAGCCCAAATAGTCCTCCTACGGGCTATGGC. Its protein product is CASSPNSPPTGYG. The CDR3 reads in full as CASSPNSPPTGYGYTF.

Incomplete CDR3 DNA: TGCGCCAGCAGCCGGCAGGGGTTGGAGACC. Translation: CASSRQGLET. From start to end, the CDR3 is CASSRQGLETQYF. J is TRBJ2-5 and V is TRBV5-1, with D perhaps TRBD1 (6 bases). The DNA ends 3 residues before the CDR3 does, and the rest of the CDR3 is filled in from the germline J gene. CDR3 length: 13 residues. The germline CDR1 and CDR2 sequences are SGHRS and YFSETQ. Trimming pared 4 bases from V and 5 bases from J, leaving 12 bases between.

Comment on this clone: The CDR3 end falls 3 residues outside the read, so it is completed with the germline J gene. This chain joins TRBV19 and TRBJ2-7; 9 positions agree with TRBD1. The V gene end was trimmed by 3 bases and the J gene end by 3 bases; junction bases not matched to a gene: 3. This CDR3 spans 14 amino acids. Germline values: CDR1 LNHDA, CDR2 SQIVND (reference sequence). Partial CDR3 DNA: TGTGCCAGTAGTATGGGACAGGGAGACTACGAG. Encoded protein: CASSMGQGDYE. The whole CDR3 protein is CASSMGQGDYEQYF.

Concerning this clone: The read terminates 3 residues before the CDR3 end, so the remaining end is supplied by the germline J gene. V and J are TRBV2 and TRBJ1-2; D gene ambiguous. CDR1 and CDR2 (germline): SNHLY, FYNNEI. The CDR3 is 17 amino acids. CDR3 DNA, as far as it was read: TGTGCCAGCAGTGAGTCCCCTCAGCGGGCCAGATACAATGAC. This codes for CASSESPQRARYND. The CDR3 as a whole reads CASSESPQRARYNDYTF.

Of note for this clone: From the germline J gene comes the end of the CDR3, since the read stops 3 residues before it. This chain uses TRBV20-1 with TRBJ2-3; 9 bases are shared with TRBD2. J gave up 0 bases and V 5 bases, and 15 bases lay outside the gene matches. Germline CDR1 reads DFQATT; CDR2 reads SNEGSKA (reference sequence). The CDR3 has 18 amino acids. The sequenced CDR3 bases are TGCAGTGCTGAGGGATACCAGCGGGGGGTTCCTAGCACAGATACG. This encodes CSAEGYQRGVPSTDT. The CDR3 in its entirety is CSAEGYQRGVPSTDTQYF.

As regards this clone: From the germline J gene comes the end of the CDR3, since the read stops 3 residues before it. The rearrangement joins TRBV20-1 to TRBJ2-7, with 7 bases that match TRBD2. The trim removed 2 bases at V and 5 bases at J, leaving 6 bases unmatched. Germline assignment: CDR1 DFQATT and CDR2 SNEGSKA (reference sequence). The CDR3 is 13 residues long. CDR3 DNA, as far as it was read: TGCAGTGCTAGAAATCCCCTAGCGGACGAG. Translating gives CSARNPLADE. The CDR3 as a whole reads CSARNPLADEQYF.

To note about this clone: The CDR3 goes on 3 residues after the read ends, and that part is filled in from the germline J gene. The chain carries TRBV5-6 and TRBJ2-3; 8 bases match TRBD2. This CDR3 has 13 amino acids. Germline values: CDR1 SGHDT, CDR2 YYEEEE. This CDR3 reads CASSLTSGLSQYF. CDR3 bases read: TGTGCCAGCAGCTTGACTAGCGGACTATCG.

To note about this clone: The read comes to an end 3 residues before the CDR3 does, leaving the germline J gene to fill in the end. This sequence joins TRBV7-9 and TRBJ1-3; D gene ambiguous. CDR3 length equals 15 residues. Germline V gives CDR1 SEHNR, CDR2 FQNEAQ (reference sequence). Trimming removed 5 bases from V and 0 bases from J, with 11 bases in between. CDR3: CASSRTPSSGNTIYF. The part of the CDR3 DNA that was read is TGTGCCAGCAGCCGAACACCGAGCTCTGGAAACACC.

For this clone: The read comes to an end 3 residues before the CDR3 does, leaving the germline J gene to fill in the end. The rearrangement joins TRBV2 to TRBJ1-2; the D gene is possibly TRBD1 (5 bases). Germline V gives CDR1 SNHLY, CDR2 FYNNEI. The CDR3 spans 12 residues. CDR3 DNA, as far as it was read: TGTGCCAGCAGGGTTGCTGGGGGGGGC. It yields the protein CASRVAGGG. The whole CDR3 sequence reads CASRVAGGGYTF.

A remark on this clone: The sequenced fragment ends 3 residues before the CDR3 boundary, so the rest is inferred from the germline J gene. The chain links TRBV18 to TRBJ2-1; D is possibly TRBD1 (5 bases). The CDR3 is made up of 15 amino acids. Between the trimmed V and J ends, which lost 3 bases and 0 bases, there was a span of 9 bases. CDR1 KGHSH and CDR2 LQKENI come from the germline V gene. The CDR3 DNA, read in part, is TGTGCCAGCTCACCGGACACAGGCTCCTACAATGAG. Amino acids: CASSPDTGSYNE. The whole CDR3 sequence is CASSPDTGSYNEQFF.

As regards this clone: The read ends 3 residues shy of where the CDR3 ends; the end is completed using the germline J gene. V gene TRBV10-3 combines with J gene TRBJ2-1; D may match TRBD1 or TRBD2 (5 bases each). The CDR3 is 13 amino acids. Germline V lookup: CDR1 ENHRY, CDR2 SYGVKD. V was pared by 3 bases and J by 7 bases, with 10 bases between. The CDR3 sequence: CAISDRERNEQFF. The part of the CDR3 DNA that was read is TGTGCCATCAGTGACAGGGAGAGGAATGAG.

On this clone: The CDR3 is cut off 3 residues early in the read; its end comes from the germline J gene. V and J are TRBV7-6 and TRBJ2-5; no definite D call. The CDR3 has 14 amino acids. Germline lookup yields CDR1 SGHVS and CDR2 FNYEAQ. The V end was cut by 4 bases, the J end by 7 bases, with 16 bases between. CDR3 DNA (partial): TGTGCCAGCAGCTCGTTCGCGCCTCGTGGGACC. This translates into CASSSFAPRGT. The complete CDR3 protein is CASSSFAPRGTQYF.

As regards this clone: The read finishes 3 residues shy of the CDR3 end, and the germline J gene is used to complete it. This chain connects TRBV7-2 to TRBJ2-2, with D maybe TRBD2 (7 bases). The V gene's germline CDR1 is SGHTA and CDR2 FQGNSA. The CDR3 covers 16 residues. Trimming left V 0 bases short and J 4 bases short, with 12 bases between. The CDR3 reads CASSLAGGLGTGELFF. Partial CDR3 DNA: TGTGCCAGCAGCTTAGCGGGGGGGCTCGGCACCGGGGAG.

Incomplete CDR3 DNA: TGTGCCAGCAGTGCTATAGGGGCGGCAGATACG. It is translated as CASSAIGAADT. In full, the CDR3 reads CASSAIGAADTQYF. V and J are TRBV6-1 and TRBJ2-3; D may be TRBD1 (5 bases). The read ends 3 residues before the CDR3 terminus; that terminus is restored from the germline J gene. V lost 4 bases and J lost 4, with 12 bases in between. CDR3 size: 14 residues. The germline V gene has CDR1 MNHNS and CDR2 SASEGT.

On this clone itself: The read comes to an end 3 residues before the CDR3 does, leaving the germline J gene to fill in the end. V usage is TRBV11-2 and J usage is TRBJ2-7, with D perhaps TRBD1 (5 bases). Germline-derived CDR1 and CDR2 are SGHAT and FQNNGV. CDR3 length: 15 residues. V dropped 6 bases and J dropped 3 bases, with 18 bases sitting between them. CDR3 loop: CASRIAGRRVYEQYF. Partial CDR3 DNA: TGTGCCAGCAGGATAGCAGGGCGTAGGGTCTACGAG.